This T cell receptor beta chain was identified during a study of CD8 T cells in Susac syndrome. CDR1 is MDHEN, CDR2 SYDVKM, per germline. This CDR3 has 15 residues. The ends were cut back, 3 bases at V and 1 base at J, with 12 bases in the middle. Random hexamers were used to reverse transcribe roughly 0.45 to 1 ug of RNA. TCRdb reprocessed the immunoSEQ multiplex PCR reads with MiXCR, giving one entry per CDR3 protein. The table shows fewer than 85,000 distinct CDR3 sequences, with approximately 93% occurring only once. A single count supports this clonotype. The antigen is unknown. Notes on the study in general: CD8+ clonal expansion in Susac was maximal in TEMRA cells and in active patients.

The clonotype comes from a human donor with Susac syndrome. The V call is TRBV28, the J call TRBJ1-1; possible D gene TRBD1, 6 bases. Sample: CD8+ T cells from PBMCs. The CDR3 sequence: CASSFVGAGNTEAFF. CDR3 coding DNA: TGTGCCAGCAGTTTTGTGGGGGCTGGGAACACTGAAGCTTTCTTT. Based on the CDR3 plus reference TRBV28 and TRBJ1-1, the full variable domain is DVKVTQSSRYLVKRTGEKVFLECVQDMDHENMFWYRQDPGLGLRLIYFSYDVKMKEKGDIPEGYSVSREKKERFSLILESASTNQTSMYLCASSFVGAGNTEAFFGQGTRLTVV.